A few counts support the clone carrying this TCR beta chain. Its antigen remains unidentified. Germline CDR1 is MGHRA and CDR2 is YSYEKL. The CDR3 totals 15 residues. The trim removed 1 base at V and 3 bases at J, leaving 2 bases unmatched. Evenly divided among several immunoSEQ plates was the genomic DNA of each subset. Clones were sequenced by immunoSEQ multiplex PCR, and TCRdb holds only the in-frame ones, with some missing. Of approximately 810,000 clones listed, nearly 95% were seen once; the top ten hold 24%. CD8 cells regarded as naive lacked CD45RO, were positively chosen for CCR7, and omitted terminally differentiated effector memory CD45RA+ cells. The source of the sample is a study of shared clonotypes between healthy human individuals. Overall study context: Used for every donor were three CD4 naive, three CD4 memory, two CD8 naive and one CD8 memory plate.

Broader study findings: Among a few donors, approximately 5% of naive CD4 clonotypes were found in common. Against clonotypes common to all four donors, non-shared ones had lower generation probabilities.

The clonotype comes from a man aged 25 to 40 in good health. The sequenced material came from naive CD8+ T cells sorted from blood. The chain couples TRBV4-1 to TRBJ2-3; 9 nucleotides line up with TRBD1. The CDR3 spells CASSQGQGGTDTQYF. DNA for the CDR3: TGCGCCAGCAGCCAAGGACAGGGGGGAACAGATACGCAGTATTTT.